Presented here are 25 T cell receptor beta chains from one specimen sequenced in a study of post-analysis software for immune sequencing data. Findings of the study overall: Among about 5 TRBV segments more frequent in patients than controls were TRBV5-6, TRBV5-1 and TRBV20-1.

The TCR beta cDNA libraries carried unique molecular identifiers. TCRdb reprocessed the PCR reads via MiXCR and lists one record per CDR3 protein. The sample consists of under 900,000 distinct CDR3 sequences, approximately 53% of them appearing once. Which antigens these TCRs recognize remains unknown. The sequencing sample was made of blood. The receptor set was obtained from a girl between 10 and 17 years old with multiple sclerosis.

The chain carries TRBV12-3 or TRBV12-4 and TRBJ2-4, with D unclear. The DNA end is more similar to TRBJ2-5, so the J call may be wrong. The CDR3 contains 13 residues. The CDR3 region has the DNA TGTGCCAGCAGTCGACCAAACCAAGAGACCCAGTACTTC. It codes for CASSRPNQETQYF.

This clonotype was recorded a few times. The chain uses TRBV7-2 and TRBJ1-6; possibly TRBD1 for D (6 bases). CDR1 is SGHTA and CDR2 is FQGNSA in the germline V gene. V was trimmed by 4 bases and J by 7 bases, leaving 14 bases between them. CDR3 length: 15 amino acids. Here the CDR3 DNA reads TGTGCCAGCAGCTCCTCCTGGGGGGCGAATTCACCCCTCCACTTT. Residues: CASSSSWGANSPLHF.

The chain uses TRBV7-3 and TRBJ2-7; 8 bases match TRBD1. CDR3 length equals 14 residues. The V and J ends lost 5 bases and 6 bases, in that order; junction bases with no gene match: 9. Germline values: CDR1 SGHTA, CDR2 FQGTGA. In DNA, the CDR3 is TGTGCCAGCAGCCCCGGGACAGGTCCGTTCGAGCAGTACTTC. Its protein is CASSPGTGPFEQYF.

This chain's CDR3 is CASSLGLAGGPPTDTQYF. CDR3 bases: TGTGCCAGCAGCTTGGGACTAGCGGGAGGGCCCCCCACGGATACGCAGTATTTT. The rearrangement uses TRBV7-6 and TRBJ2-3; 16 nucleotides match TRBD2. The CDR3 runs 18 residues. Losses at the gene ends were 3 bases for V and 6 bases for J; bases not matched to a gene: 9. In germline, CDR1 is SGHVS, CDR2 FNYEAQ.

V is TRBV10-3 and J is TRBJ2-7; D remains unclear. This CDR3 is 13 amino acids long. The germline V and J ends were trimmed by 7 bases and 2 bases, with 12 bases remaining between them. Germline V gene lookup returns CDR1 ENHRY and CDR2 SYGVKD. The CDR3 DNA sequence: TGTGCCATCACCATCATGGGCACCTACGAGCAGTACTTC. It codes for CAITIMGTYEQYF.

The chain employs TRBV7-9 and TRBJ2-1, with TRBD1 matching over 7 bases. CDR1 and CDR2 (germline): SEHNR, FQNEAQ (reference sequence). J lost 5 bases, V lost 5 bases, and 9 bases had no gene match. This CDR3 has 15 residues. The DNA of the CDR3 is TGTGCCAGCAGCCCACAGCCGGGACAGAACAATGAGCAGTTCTTC. This translates into CASSPQPGQNNEQFF.

The chain uses TRBV7-3 and TRBJ2-1; D is unresolved. Germline values: CDR1 SGHTA, CDR2 FQGTGA. V was cut by 3 bases and J by 5 bases, with 11 bases left in between. The CDR3 extends over 14 amino acids. The CDR3 region has the DNA TGTGCCAGCAGCTTCGGGCATAACAACAATGAGCAGTTCTTC. Its protein product is CASSFGHNNNEQFF.

The chain is built from TRBV7-3 and TRBJ2-1; 8 bases align to TRBD2. This CDR3 is 15 amino acids long. The ends lost 3 bases at V and 7 bases at J; junction bases unmatched: 8. Germline V CDR1 and CDR2: SGHTA, FQGTGA. The CDR3 nucleotides are TGTGCCAGCAGCTTGGCCGTACGGGAGGGGAATGAGCAGTTCTTC. Translating it yields CASSLAVREGNEQFF. Using reference TRBV7-3 and TRBJ2-1 for the parts outside the CDR3, the full variable domain is GAGVSQTPSNKVTEKGKYVELRCDPISGHTALYWYRQSLGQGPEFLIYFQGTGAADDSGLPNDRFFAVRPEGSVSTLKIQRTERGDSAVYLCASSLAVREGNEQFFGPGTRLTVL.

The chain is built from TRBV27 and TRBJ2-1; 7 bases line up with TRBD1. The DNA end is more similar to TRBJ2-7, so the J call may be wrong. The CDR3 consists of 14 residues. Looked up from germline, CDR1 is MNHEY and CDR2 is SMNVEV (reference sequence). CDR3 DNA sequence: TGTGCCACATCGACAGGGACCTACTACAATGAGCAGTACTTC. Its protein is CATSTGTYYNEQYF.

This clonotype was recorded a few times. One junction end does not reproduce the germline sequence, and a read error may be involved. The chain recombines TRBV4-2 with TRBJ1-1; no definite D call. This CDR3 comprises 14 residues. CDR1 is LGHNA, CDR2 YNFKEQ, per germline. CDR3 in DNA: TGTGCCGGCAGCCAAGCCGGCATCAACACTGAAGCTTTCTTT. Translation: CAGSQAGINTEAFF.

The rearrangement uses TRBV7-3 and TRBJ2-7; TRBD2 agrees at 7 bases. Per the germline V gene, CDR1 is SGHTA and CDR2 is FQGTGA. V was clipped by 1 base and J by 7 bases; unmatched bases: 10. The CDR3 runs 15 residues. The CDR3 region has the DNA TGTGCCAGCAGCTTAAACCTAGCGGTCTACAATGAGCAGTACTTC. Amino acids: CASSLNLAVYNEQYF.

Comments on this clonotype: At one boundary the junction diverges from the germline segment, which might be a read error. V and J are TRBV7-7 and TRBJ2-1; TRBD2 matches 15 bases. From germline, CDR1 is SSHAT and CDR2 FNYEAQ (reference sequence). The CDR3 loop spans 20 amino acids. This chain's CDR3 is CASSLATSGLAGGDYNEQFF. DNA of the CDR3: TGTGCTAGCAGCTTAGCGACGTCGGGACTAGCGGGAGGAGACTACAATGAGCAGTTCTTC.

The chain is built from TRBV7-8 and TRBJ1-5; 8 nucleotides match TRBD1. Per the germline V gene, CDR1 is SGHVS and CDR2 is FQNEAQ. The CDR3 extends over 14 amino acids. Trimming took 4 bases from V and 9 from J; bases not matched to a gene: 8. CDR3 amino acids: CASSSGQGSRPQHF. Here the CDR3 DNA reads TGTGCCAGCAGCTCCGGACAGGGCAGTCGGCCCCAGCATTTT.

The chain links TRBV12-3 or TRBV12-4 to TRBJ2-3; 7 nucleotides align to TRBD2. Trimming cost V 7 bases and J 6 bases; bases outside gene matches: 16. The CDR3 covers 16 residues. The CDR3 spells CASNRRDYPPHDTQYF. The CDR3 DNA sequence: TGTGCCAGCAACCGAAGGGACTACCCGCCCCACGATACGCAGTATTTT.

This clonotype has just a few counts. V and J are TRBV9 and TRBJ1-1, with TRBD1 as a possible D gene (5 bases). The CDR3 extends over 13 amino acids. V was pared by 2 bases and J by 4 bases, with 9 bases between. The germline V gene has CDR1 SGDLS and CDR2 YYNGEE. CDR3 sequence: CASSVSGSTEAFF. DNA of the CDR3: TGTGCCAGCAGCGTCTCAGGGTCCACTGAAGCTTTCTTT.

This clonotype was counted only a few times. V and J are TRBV5-1 and TRBJ1-1; the match to TRBD1 covers 7 bases. J was trimmed by 4 bases and V by 7 bases; bases with no gene match: 10. The CDR3 has 14 residues. CDR1 is SGHRS, CDR2 YFSETQ, per germline. CDR3 nucleotides: TGCGCCAGCGGAACAGGGGAGGTAGGCACTGAAGCTTTCTTT. It is translated as CASGTGEVGTEAFF.

The chain's CDR3 is CASSYGSTGELFF. CDR3 sequence (DNA): TGTGCCAGCAGTTACGGTAGCACCGGGGAGCTGTTTTTT. The rearrangement joins TRBV6-5 to TRBJ2-2; no reliable D call. Trimming pared 2 bases from V and 4 bases from J, leaving 5 bases between. The CDR3 is 13 amino acids. In germline, CDR1 is MNHEY, CDR2 SVGAGI.

V and J are TRBV2 and TRBJ2-4; the D is unclear. Trimming removed 1 base from V and 0 bases from J, with 13 bases in between. The CDR3 sequence is 17 residues long. CDR1 and CDR2 (germline): SNHLY, FYNNEI. For the CDR3, the DNA is TGTGCCAGCAGTGAAGGAGAGTGGAAACTAGCCAAAAACATTCAGTACTTC. Encoded protein: CASSEGEWKLAKNIQYF.

This chain links TRBV12-3 or TRBV12-4 with TRBJ2-7, with D perhaps TRBD1 or TRBD2 (5 bases each). With 3 bases removed from V and 5 bases from J, the gap between germline ends came to 17 bases. This CDR3 has 15 amino acids. CDR3 sequence (DNA): TGTGCCAGCAGTTTTACCCAGGGAGCGGTGAACGAGCAGTACTTC. Its protein is CASSFTQGAVNEQYF.

The rearrangement links TRBV29-1 to TRBJ2-2, with D perhaps TRBD2 (6 bases). Germline assignment: CDR1 SQVTM and CDR2 ANQGSEA. The CDR3 is 14 residues long. Trimming stripped 4 bases from V and 1 base from J, with 10 bases between. The CDR3 DNA follows: TGCAGCGTTGGGAGTAGCGGGAACACCGGGGAGCTGTTTTTT. Protein: CSVGSSGNTGELFF.

This clonotype occurred a few times. The chain couples TRBV5-5 to TRBJ2-3, with D hard to call. Germline loops: CDR1 SGHKS, CDR2 YYEKEE (reference sequence). The CDR3 runs to 12 residues. CDR3 bases: TGTGGAACGAAGCAGTCCACAGATACGCAGTATTTT. This codes for CGTKQSTDTQYF. The full variable domain, in which reference TRBV5-5 and TRBJ2-3 provide the parts outside the CDR3, is DAGVTQSPTHLIKTRGQQVTLRCSPISGHKSVSWYQQVLGQGPQFIFQYYEKEERGRGNFPDRFSARQFPNYSSELNVNALLLGDSALYLCGTKQSTDTQYFGPGTRLTVL.

The rearrangement joins TRBV7-6 to TRBJ2-2, with D tentatively TRBD2 (6 bases). The CDR3 is 16 residues long. Per the germline V gene, CDR1 is SGHVS and CDR2 is FNYEAQ. Deletions cut 6 bases from V and 0 bases from J, with 14 bases between. The DNA of the CDR3 is TGTGCCAGCAGTTCCGGGACTCGATCGAACACCGGGGAGCTGTTTTTT. Protein product: CASSSGTRSNTGELFF.

The chain recombines TRBV7-9 with TRBJ2-1; 9 positions match TRBD1. CDR1 SEHNR and CDR2 FQNEAQ come from the germline V gene (reference sequence). V was clipped by 5 bases and J by 5 bases; unmatched bases: 7. This CDR3 comprises 15 residues. The CDR3 sequence is CASSPGQGGNNEQFF. The CDR3 region has the DNA TGTGCCAGCAGCCCGGGACAGGGAGGAAACAATGAGCAGTTCTTC.

V usage is TRBV4-1 and J usage is TRBJ2-5, with TRBD2 as a possible D gene (6 bases). The CDR3 extends over 15 amino acids. V was trimmed by 3 bases and J by 0 bases, leaving 11 bases between them. Germline loops: CDR1 MGHRA, CDR2 YSYEKL. This CDR3 is CASSHGTGNQETQYF. The CDR3 nucleotides read TGCGCCAGCAGCCATGGGACTGGGAACCAAGAGACCCAGTACTTC.

This clonotype has only a few counts. The chain carries TRBV12-3 or TRBV12-4 and TRBJ1-2; no clear D. The CDR3 has 14 residues. V lost 5 bases, J lost 6 bases, and 16 bases lay in between. CDR3 nucleotide sequence: TGTGCCAGCAGTCCCATGGCCGCTACGGATGGCTACACCTTC. Encoded protein: CASSPMAATDGYTF.